This paragraph covers one T cell receptor beta chain sequence. Its specificity is unknown. The PCR used 60 Vbeta and 13 Jbeta primers. Produced via immunoSEQ multiplex PCR; TCRdb's table is partial and in-frame only. The repertoire holds 82,000 or so clones, with approximately 74% as singletons. The data stem from a study of cytomegalovirus exposure and HLA in healthy donors. Study-level results: When the data were analyzed later, several of the most significant clusters appeared to be linked to common viral pathogens.

CDR3 length: 15 residues. Germline CDR1 reads MDHEN; CDR2 reads SYDVKM. The V and J ends lost 6 bases and 3 bases, in that order; junction bases with no gene match: 8. The source is a woman in her 50s in good health and CMV-seropositive. J is TRBJ1-5 and V is TRBV28, with 7 bases matching TRBD1. Specimen: PBMCs. Here the CDR3 reads CASRSSDRNNQPQHF. The CDR3 coding sequence is TGTGCCAGCAGATCCTCGGACAGGAACAATCAGCCCCAGCATTTT.